Each of the 24 T cell receptor beta chains below was sequenced from the same sample in a study of blood T cells in healthy people across ages. The second PCR ran about 6 to 12 cycles with a sample-barcoded 5' primer and J-beta primers. TCRdb itself ran the 5' RACE reads through MiXCR, one entry per CDR3 protein. The sample yields some 1.8 million distinct CDR3 sequences, around 40% seen once. Sequencing was performed on blood. All receptors come from a human donor in good health.

This clonotype has more than one count but fewer than ten. This sequence joins TRBV7-2 and TRBJ2-5; the D gene could be TRBD1 or TRBD2 (5 bases each). Germline V CDR1 and CDR2: SGHTA, FQGNSA. V was clipped by 11 bases and J by 4 bases, with 20 bases between them. The CDR3 is 14 amino acids. In nucleotides, the CDR3 is TGTGCCTCCACGGGGCAGGGATTAAGAGAGACCCAGTACTTC. Its protein is CASTGQGLRETQYF.

The CDR3 nucleotides are TGTGCCAGCAGGGACGGACAGGGGGAAGAGACCCAGTACTTC. Residues: CASRDGQGEETQYF. The J gene is TRBJ2-5, the V gene TRBV6-2 or TRBV6-3; 10 positions match TRBD1. Germline V gives CDR1 MNHEY, CDR2 SVGEGT. With 6 bases clipped from V and 3 bases from J, the junction kept 4 bases outside the gene matches. This CDR3 spans 14 amino acids.

The J gene is TRBJ2-7, the V gene TRBV11-2; 10 nucleotides match TRBD2. Germline V gives CDR1 SGHAT, CDR2 FQNNGV. Losses at the gene ends were 7 bases for V and 0 bases for J; bases not matched to a gene: 12. The CDR3 is 17 amino acids. The CDR3 sequence is CASTLSSGGLGSYEQYF. The CDR3 DNA sequence: TGTGCCAGCACCCTATCTAGCGGGGGCCTCGGCTCCTACGAGCAGTACTTC.

This clonotype was counted between two and nine times. J is TRBJ2-3 and V is TRBV7-9; possibly TRBD2 for D (6 bases). Germline-derived CDR1 and CDR2 are SEHNR and FQNEAQ (reference sequence). V dropped 5 bases and J dropped 1 base, with 13 bases sitting between them. The CDR3 covers 15 residues. CDR3 residues: CASSPRRGRTDTQYF. As DNA, the CDR3 is TGTGCCAGCAGCCCCCGGAGGGGTCGCACAGATACGCAGTATTTT.

V usage is TRBV5-6 and J usage is TRBJ2-7; D uncertain. The CDR3 covers 14 residues. Trimming removed 4 bases at V and 2 bases at J, with 13 bases between. Germline CDR1 SGHDT, CDR2 YYEEEE. The CDR3 here is CASSQGAVTYEQYF. DNA of the CDR3: TGTGCCAGCAGCCAAGGAGCTGTAACCTACGAGCAGTACTTC. Full variable domain (outside the CDR3, taken from reference TRBV5-6 and TRBJ2-7): DAGVTQSPTHLIKTRGQQVTLRCSPKSGHDTVSWYQQALGQGPQFIFQYYEEEERQRGNFPDRFSGHQFPNYSSELNVNALLLGDSALYLCASSQGAVTYEQYFGPGTRLTVT.

This chain links TRBV7-2 with TRBJ1-1, with TRBD1 as a possible D gene (5 bases). The CDR3 consists of 15 residues. CDR1 is SGHTA and CDR2 is FQGNSA in the germline V gene. The V gene lost 1 base and the J gene lost 3 bases, with 12 bases spanning the gap. For the CDR3, the DNA is TGTGCCAGCAGCTTAGGGCCCTCAGGGTACACTGAAGCTTTCTTT. This encodes CASSLGPSGYTEAFF. Using reference TRBV7-2 and TRBJ1-1 for the parts outside the CDR3, the full variable domain is GAGVSQSPSNKVTEKGKDVELRCDPISGHTALYWYRQSLGQGLEFLIYFQGNSAPDKSGLPSDRFSAERTGGSVSTLTIQRTQQEDSAVYLCASSLGPSGYTEAFFGQGTRLTVV.

This clonotype has just one count. V usage is TRBV3-1 and J usage is TRBJ2-1; 9 nucleotides agree with TRBD2. Unmatched junction bases numbered 9, after V lost 0 bases and J lost 9 bases. This CDR3 has 16 amino acids. From germline, CDR1 is LGHDT and CDR2 YNNKEL (reference sequence). The CDR3 is CASSQEDSGGSSEQFF. CDR3 sequence (DNA): TGTGCCAGCAGCCAAGAAGATAGCGGGGGTTCGAGTGAGCAGTTCTTC.

The genes are TRBV4-2 and TRBJ2-5; 8 nucleotides align to TRBD1. The J call is uncertain, as TRBJ2-7 better fits the DNA end. Germline V lookup: CDR1 LGHNA, CDR2 YNFKEQ. The CDR3 covers 12 residues. Here the CDR3 reads CASSHTGGEQYF. CDR3 coding DNA: TGTGCCAGCAGCCACACAGGGGGCGAGCAGTACTTC.

The chain couples TRBV13 to TRBJ2-1; maybe TRBD1 (5 bases). The CDR3 loop spans 16 amino acids. CDR1 is PRHDT, CDR2 FYEKMQ, per germline (reference sequence). The ends were cut back, 4 bases at V and 2 bases at J, with 15 bases in the middle. The CDR3 is CASSSPLRAPYNEQFF. The CDR3 nucleotides are TGTGCCAGCAGCTCCCCCCTCAGGGCCCCCTACAATGAGCAGTTCTTC.

This chain connects TRBV6-2 or TRBV6-3 to TRBJ1-1; tentatively, D is TRBD1 (5 bases). V lost 6 bases and J lost 4, with 18 bases in between. The germline V gene has CDR1 MNHEY and CDR2 SVGEGT. CDR3 size: 15 residues. The CDR3 DNA is TGTGCCAGCAGCGAAGTCTCAGGGTACGGCACTGAAGCTTTCTTT. Amino acids: CASSEVSGYGTEAFF.

This clonotype has only a few counts. The chain links TRBV5-1 to TRBJ2-6; the D gene is possibly TRBD1 (6 bases). Germline CDR1 is SGHRS and CDR2 is YFSETQ. The CDR3 is made up of 17 amino acids. Trimming took off 0 bases at V and 0 bases at J, with 10 bases between the two ends. CDR3 DNA sequence: TGCGCCAGCAGCTTGGGGACAGACAACTCTGGGGCCAACGTCCTGACTTTC. It translates to CASSLGTDNSGANVLTF.

V gene TRBV20-1 combines with J gene TRBJ1-2; no reliable D call. Per germline, CDR1 DFQATT and CDR2 SNEGSKA (reference sequence). The ends were cut back, 5 bases at V and 6 bases at J, with 13 bases in the middle. This CDR3 contains 12 residues. The CDR3 DNA reads TGCAGTGCTCCGGACCCTGGCCATGGCTACACCTTC. It encodes CSAPDPGHGYTF.

This clonotype was seen a handful of times. J is TRBJ2-5 and V is TRBV28; D may be TRBD1 (7 bases). The CDR3 totals 17 residues. The V end was cut by 5 bases, the J end by 5 bases, with 24 bases between. Germline V gene data show CDR1 as MDHEN and CDR2 as SYDVKM. Written as DNA, the CDR3 is TGTGCCAGCAGTCTGTCGACAGGGTGGAGGGATACGGAGACCCAGTACTTC. Translated: CASSLSTGWRDTETQYF.

As concerns this clonotype: A much more abundant neighbour one base away suggests this may be a read error. This chain uses TRBV7-2 with TRBJ2-3; TRBD2 matches 10 bases. J lost 5 bases, V lost 1 base, and 6 bases had no gene match. CDR1 is SGHTA, CDR2 FQGNSA, per germline. CDR3 length: 16 residues. CDR3 DNA: TGTGCCAGCAGCTTAGATCTAGCGGGGGCAGGAGATACGCAGTATTTT. It is translated as CASSLDLAGAGDTQYF.

Only one count was recorded for this clonotype. V and J are TRBV15 and TRBJ1-1; 8 bases are shared with TRBD1. This CDR3 has 17 residues. V lost 1 base to trimming and J lost 0 bases; unmatched junction nucleotides: 7. Germline assignment: CDR1 LNHNV and CDR2 YYDKDF (reference sequence). CDR3 sequence: CATSRGRTGRMNTEAFF. The DNA for the CDR3 is TGTGCCACCAGCAGAGGACGGACAGGGCGGATGAACACTGAAGCTTTCTTT.

This clonotype was observed a few times. The chain joins TRBV6-6 to TRBJ1-1; 7 bases align to TRBD1. V trimming: 8 bases; J trimming: 8 bases; junction bases outside the gene matches: 5. Per the germline V gene, CDR1 is MNHNY and CDR2 is SVGAGI (reference sequence). This CDR3 region has 11 residues. CDR3: CASQAGGEAFF. In nucleotides, the CDR3 is TGTGCCAGCCAGGCAGGGGGGGAAGCTTTCTTT.

The chain's CDR3 is CASSLRASGGNADTQYF. The CDR3 DNA reads TGTGCCAGCAGCCTAAGGGCTAGCGGGGGGAACGCAGATACGCAGTATTTT. The chain links TRBV7-2 to TRBJ2-3; 11 nucleotides line up with TRBD2. CDR1 is SGHTA, CDR2 FQGNSA, per germline. Unmatched junction bases numbered 11, after V lost 5 bases and J lost 4 bases. This CDR3 contains 17 residues. Full variable domain (remainder filled in from reference TRBV7-2 and TRBJ2-3): GAGVSQSPSNKVTEKGKDVELRCDPISGHTALYWYRQSLGQGLEFLIYFQGNSAPDKSGLPSDRFSAERTGGSVSTLTIQRTQQEDSAVYLCASSLRASGGNADTQYFGPGTRLTVL.

The chain links TRBV12-3 or TRBV12-4 to TRBJ2-5; D gene ambiguous. The CDR3 extends over 13 amino acids. V was trimmed by 6 bases and J by 7 bases, leaving 15 bases between them. The CDR3 nucleotides are TGTGCCAGCAGCGCCGGGCAAACGGGGACCCAGTACTTC. Protein product: CASSAGQTGTQYF.

This clonotype has only a few counts. The chain combines TRBV20-1 with TRBJ1-2; no reliable D call. The length of the CDR3 is 14 residues. V was clipped by 1 base and J by 7 bases, with 16 bases between them. CDR1 and CDR2 (germline): DFQATT, SNEGSKA (reference sequence). The CDR3 is CSARVDRDLFGYTF. The DNA of the CDR3 is TGCAGTGCTAGAGTTGACCGCGATTTATTTGGCTACACCTTC.

The V gene is TRBV4-1, the J gene TRBJ1-1; D remains unclear. There are 15 residues in the CDR3. The V end was cut by 0 bases, the J end by 4 bases, with 12 bases between. Germline lookup yields CDR1 MGHRA and CDR2 YSYEKL. CDR3: CASSQDRPAVTEAFF. The CDR3 DNA follows: TGCGCCAGCAGCCAAGATCGGCCGGCGGTCACTGAAGCTTTCTTT.

This clonotype has only a few counts. The chain employs TRBV4-1 and TRBJ1-1; D gene unclear. Germline V gives CDR1 MGHRA, CDR2 YSYEKL. The length of the CDR3 is 15 residues. Trimming shortened V by 1 base and J by 6 bases, and 15 bases separated the two germline ends. The CDR3 DNA is TGCGCCAGCAGCCAAGCTATCCTACCCGGGGCTGAAGCTTTCTTT. Encoded protein: CASSQAILPGAEAFF.

The CDR3 region is CASSNSGSKNIQYF. The CDR3 nucleotides read TGCGCCAGCAGCAATAGCGGGTCCAAAAACATTCAGTACTTC. The V and J genes are TRBV5-1 and TRBJ2-4; the match to TRBD2 covers 7 bases. Trimming cost V 4 bases and J 2 bases; bases outside gene matches: 3. CDR1 SGHRS and CDR2 YFSETQ come from the germline V gene. This CDR3 has 14 residues.

This clonotype has more than one count but fewer than ten. The V and J genes are TRBV20-1 and TRBJ1-2; D perhaps matches TRBD1 (5 bases). This CDR3 spans 15 amino acids. Germline V gives CDR1 DFQATT, CDR2 SNEGSKA (reference sequence). The germline V and J ends were trimmed by 3 bases and 4 bases, with 18 bases remaining between them. CDR3 nucleotide sequence: TGCAGTGCTAGGCCGGGGGGGTTCAACCCCTATGGCTACACCTTC. Its translation: CSARPGGFNPYGYTF.

The V call is TRBV12-3 or TRBV12-4, the J call TRBJ2-1, with 15 bases aligning to TRBD2. CDR3 length: 18 residues. The V segment lost 6 bases and the J segment 6 bases; nucleotides outside the gene matches: 12. CDR3 region: CASSKWTSGGAVGNEQFF. The CDR3 DNA reads TGTGCCAGCAGCAAATGGACTAGCGGGGGGGCCGTAGGCAATGAGCAGTTCTTC.